This is a list of T cell receptor beta chains from one sample in a study of patients and donors after allogeneic stem cell transplantation. In TCRdb, the RT-PCR reads were re-called with MiXCR into one record per CDR3 protein. The data contain 200,000 to 250,000 distinct CDR3 sequences, 13% to 15% of them singletons. Sequencing was done on a sample of blood, either unsorted or a sorted T cell fraction (not recorded which). The receptors stem from a human donor who was either an allogeneic HSCT recipient or a stem cell or donor lymphocyte infusion donor (not recorded which). It is not recorded whose cells these are; they may come from a transplant donor. Each CDR3 is given with its conserved first and last residue. A D gene is named only where the DNA matches it firmly. The size field is filled for only some rows; it gives once, few, many or a size class.

few	14	NA	TRBJ2-2	TRBV5-1	CASSGNQGSGELFF	TGCGCCAGCAGCGGAAACCAGGGTTCCGGGGAGCTGTTTTTT
few	14	NA	TRBJ2-7	TRBV6-2/TRBV6-3	CASRASEGWNEQYF	TGTGCCAGCAGAGCGAGCGAGGGCTGGAACGAGCAGTACTTC
NA	16	TRBD2	TRBJ2-1	TRBV5-1	CDSSWTGTSAHNEQFF	TGCGACAGCAGCTGGACCGGGACTAGCGCACACAATGAGCAGTTCTTC
NA	13	NA	TRBJ1-1	TRBV3-1	CASSHRGAGKSFF	TGTGCCAGCAGCCATAGGGGGGCGGGTAAATCTTTCTTT
few	14	TRBD1	TRBJ2-7	TRBV20-1	CSAPNRGSSYEQYF	TGCAGTGCCCCCAACAGGGGGAGCTCCTACGAGCAGTACTTC
NA	17	NA	TRBJ1-5	TRBV20-1	CSAEGIGGRYSNQPQHF	TGCAGTGCAGAGGGGATCGGGGGCCGATATAGCAATCAGCCCCAGCATTTT
NA	14	TRBD1	TRBJ1-5	TRBV12-3/TRBV12-4	CASSGTGGHQPQHF	TGTGCCAGCAGCGGGACAGGGGGCCATCAGCCCCAGCATTTT
few	16	NA	TRBJ2-2	TRBV10-3	CAISQTGQLVSGELFF	TGTGCCATCAGCCAAACAGGGCAGTTAGTATCCGGGGAGCTGTTTTTT
many	14	NA	TRBJ1-5	TRBV5-1	CASSLGGAGQPQHF	TGCGCCAGCAGCTTGGGGGGTGCGGGCCAGCCCCAGCATTTT
few	14	NA	TRBJ2-3	TRBV7-2	CASSLGGWPDTQYF	TGTGCCAGCAGCTTAGGGGGCTGGCCAGATACGCAGTATTTT
many	15	NA	TRBJ1-2	TRBV7-2	CASSEGGGGNYGYTF	TGTGCCAGCAGTGAGGGAGGGGGAGGAAACTATGGCTACACCTTC
few	14	TRBD1	TRBJ1-6	TRBV30	CAWSVGQGIGPLHF	TGTGCCTGGAGTGTAGGACAGGGGATAGGACCCCTCCACTTT
NA	12	NA	TRBJ1-4	TRBV7-2	CASSLVSEKLFF	TGTGCCAGCAGCTTAGTGTCCGAAAAACTGTTTTTT
NA	14	NA	TRBJ1-5	TRBV30	CAWKGQGGNQPQHF	TGTGCCTGGAAGGGCCAAGGGGGCAATCAGCCCCAGCATTTT
many	15	NA	TRBJ2-5	TRBV3-1	CASSPYSRMQETQYF	TGTGCCAGCAGCCCCTATTCCCGTATGCAAGAGACCCAGTACTTC
NA	13	NA	TRBJ2-5	TRBV5-1	CASSFEGEETQYF	TGCGCCAGCAGCTTTGAAGGGGAAGAGACCCAGTACTTC
NA	14	NA	TRBJ2-7	TRBV7-2	CASSTGRFGVEQYF	TGTGCCAGCAGCACGGGACGTTTCGGGGTCGAGCAGTACTTC
many	14	NA	TRBJ2-7	TRBV6-1	CASNALPTLYEQYF	TGTGCCAGCAACGCTTTGCCGACCCTCTACGAGCAGTACTTC
many	14	NA	TRBJ1-5	TRBV6-2/TRBV6-3	CASTTPKGNQPQHF	TGTGCCAGCACCACACCAAAGGGCAATCAGCCCCAGCATTTT
few	13	TRBD2	TRBJ2-1	TRBV27	CASSGTRGAEQFF	TGTGCCAGCAGTGGGACTAGGGGCGCCGAGCAGTTCTTC
few	16	TRBD1	TRBJ2-3	TRBV4-3	CASSQVGQGYTDTQYF	TGCGCCAGCAGCCAAGTAGGACAGGGGTACACAGATACGCAGTATTTT
many	14	TRBD2	TRBJ2-7	TRBV20-1	CSARHSRGAYEQYF	TGCAGTGCTAGACACTCGCGGGGGGCCTACGAGCAGTACTTC
NA	13	NA	TRBJ1-5	TRBV18	CASSQGGLRPQHF	TGTGCCAGCTCACAGGGGGGGTTACGGCCCCAGCATTTT
NA	14	NA	TRBJ2-7	TRBV6-1	CASRIYRESYEQYF	TGTGCCAGCCGCATATACAGGGAATCCTACGAGCAGTACTTC
few	16	NA	TRBJ2-4	TRBV7-2	CASTSLQDLAKNIQYF	TGTGCCAGCACCTCACTCCAGGACTTAGCCAAAAACATTCAGTACTTC
few	13	NA	TRBJ2-3	TRBV6-2/TRBV6-3	CATALDDTDTQYF	TGTGCCACAGCGTTAGATGACACAGATACGCAGTATTTT
few	16	TRBD2	TRBJ2-1	TRBV20-1	CSANPLAGGRDNEQFF	TGCAGTGCCAACCCACTAGCGGGGGGGCGGGACAATGAGCAGTTCTTC
NA	13	NA	TRBJ2-7	TRBV3-1	CASSQDERYEQYF	TGTGCCAGCAGCCAAGACGAGCGTTACGAGCAGTACTTC
few	15	TRBD2	TRBJ2-7	TRBV2	CASRTSGGDLLEQYF	TGTGCCAGCAGGACTAGCGGGGGCGACCTCCTCGAGCAGTACTTC
few	15	NA	TRBJ1-2	TRBV4-1	CASSQDLQPSYGYTF	TGCGCCAGCAGCCAAGATTTACAGCCTAGCTATGGCTACACCTTC
many	15	NA	TRBJ2-3	TRBV20-1	CSARDSWVSTDTQYF	TGCAGTGCTAGAGATAGCTGGGTGAGCACAGATACGCAGTATTTT
NA	15	NA	TRBJ2-3	TRBV18	CASSPGWGSTDTQYF	TGTGCCAGCTCACCAGGGTGGGGTAGCACAGATACGCAGTATTTT
many	14	TRBD1	TRBJ1-4	TRBV7-9	CASSLAGTAEKLFF	TGTGCCAGCAGCTTAGCAGGGACAGCAGAAAAACTGTTTTTT
many	13	NA	TRBJ1-6	TRBV5-1	CASSLRDNSPLHF	TGCGCCAGCAGCTTGAGGGATAATTCACCCCTCCACTTT
NA	15	TRBD2	TRBJ2-7	TRBV5-1	CASSRGGGVGYEQYF	TGCGCCAGCAGCCGCGGCGGGGGGGTTGGTTACGAGCAGTACTTC
many	15	TRBD1	TRBJ2-2	TRBV3-1	CASRNTGQGGGELFF	TGTGCCAGCAGGAATACGGGACAGGGTGGCGGGGAGCTGTTTTTT
NA	14	NA	TRBJ1-2	TRBV6-5	CASSLGSGSYGYTF	TGTGCCAGCAGTTTGGGGTCAGGTTCCTATGGCTACACCTTC
few	14	TRBD1	TRBJ1-4	TRBV2	CASTGTGAGEKLFF	TGTGCCAGCACCGGGACAGGGGCTGGTGAAAAACTGTTTTTT
many	13	NA	TRBJ1-1	TRBV20-1	CSATSRGGTEAFF	TGCAGTGCTACTTCGCGGGGGGGCACTGAAGCTTTCTTT
many	17	TRBD1	TRBJ2-2	TRBV20-1	CSARLTGTGGITGELFF	TGCAGTGCTAGGCTTACCGGGACAGGGGGCATCACCGGGGAGCTGTTTTTT
NA	13	NA	TRBJ2-5	TRBV7-2	CASSLSSRETQYF	TGTGCCAGCAGCTTATCTTCTAGAGAGACCCAGTACTTC
few	14	TRBD2	TRBJ2-5	TRBV24-1	CATSDLAGGETQYF	TGTGCCACCAGTGACCTAGCGGGAGGAGAGACCCAGTACTTC
NA	13	NA	TRBJ2-3	TRBV4-1	CASSPLNRDTQYF	TGCGCCAGCAGCCCGCTCAATAGGGATACGCAGTATTTT
few	15	NA	TRBJ1-1	TRBV5-1	CASSLGDLTGTEAFF	TGCGCCAGCAGCTTGGGGGACCTAACGGGAACTGAAGCTTTCTTT
few	12	NA	TRBJ2-7	TRBV13	CASSLGRAEQYF	TGTGCCAGCAGCTTGGGTAGGGCCGAGCAGTACTTC
NA	13	NA	TRBJ1-1	TRBV13	CASSFSADTEAFF	TGTGCCAGCAGCTTTTCCGCCGACACTGAAGCTTTCTTT
few	14	NA	TRBJ2-1	TRBV20-1	CSARVGGTGNEQFF	TGCAGTGCCAGGGTGGGCGGCACAGGCAATGAGCAGTTCTTC
many	20	NA	TRBJ1-6	TRBV28	CASTPLGTTHPSSYNSPLHF	TGTGCCAGCACCCCGCTGGGGACAACCCATCCGAGCTCCTATAATTCACCCCTCCACTTT